Presented here are 12 T cell receptor beta chains from one specimen sequenced in a study of blood T cell repertoires in COVID-19. Assay used: immunoSEQ multiplex PCR; TCRdb lists only in-frame clones, some missing. This sample carries 50,000 to 65,000 clones, 75% to 85% of them seen once, and the ten largest clones take around 5.3%. Specimen: peripheral blood. These receptors came from a woman aged 55-69 years with acute or convalescent COVID-19.

This chain connects TRBV10-3 to TRBJ1-5, with a weak D call TRBD1 (5 bases). The V end lost 0 bases, the J end lost 2 bases, and 11 bases lay between the germline ends. CDR1 and CDR2 from the germline V gene are ENHRY and SYGVKD. The CDR3 loop spans 16 amino acids. CDR3 bases: TGTGCCATCAGTGAGTCGGGGAAAGGGGGCAATCAGCCCCAGCATTTT. It is translated as CAISESGKGGNQPQHF.

This clone turned up a few times. The rearrangement uses TRBV6-5 and TRBJ1-6; D is perhaps TRBD1 (5 bases). The V end was cut by 9 bases, the J end by 6 bases, with 12 bases between. The CDR3 sequence is 13 residues long. In germline, CDR1 is MNHEY, CDR2 SVGAGI. CDR3 residues: CARGEGLNSPLHF. The CDR3 DNA sequence: TGTGCCAGGGGGGAGGGTCTTAATTCACCCCTCCACTTT.

The V call is TRBV7-3, the J call TRBJ2-2, with D unresolved. V was shortened by 5 bases and J by 4 bases, with 14 bases between the two germline ends. The CDR3 has 15 residues. Germline CDR1 is SGHTA and CDR2 is FQGTGA. The chain's CDR3 is CASSQTGTGTGELFF. The CDR3, as DNA: TGTGCCAGCAGCCAAACGGGTACGGGCACCGGGGAGCTGTTTTTT.

This sequence joins TRBV27 and TRBJ2-7; TRBD1 might be the D (5 bases). There are 16 residues in the CDR3. Germline assignment: CDR1 MNHEY and CDR2 SMNVEV (reference sequence). Trimming cost V 5 bases and J 2 bases, with 19 bases left between them. In DNA form, the CDR3 reads TGTGCCAGCAGTCCTACGGTAGCAGGGTTGCCCTACGAGCAGTACTTC. Amino acid sequence: CASSPTVAGLPYEQYF.

This clone was observed once. The rearrangement joins TRBV29-1 to TRBJ1-2; the match to TRBD1 covers 8 bases. Germline V gene data show CDR1 as SQVTM and CDR2 as ANQGSEA. V dropped 6 bases and J dropped 4; count of bases not matched to a gene: 4. The CDR3 sequence is 12 residues long. CDR3 sequence (DNA): TGCAGCGTGGACAGGGATAGCTATGGCTACACCTTC. As protein: CSVDRDSYGYTF.

The V call is TRBV6-5, the J call TRBJ1-3; 7 nucleotides align to TRBD1. Germline-derived CDR1 and CDR2 are MNHEY and SVGAGI. Trimming took 5 bases from V and 0 from J; bases not matched to a gene: 4. The CDR3 runs 15 residues. CDR3 coding DNA: TGTGCCAGCAGTCCAGGGGGTGCCTCTGGAAACACCATATATTTT. Residues: CASSPGGASGNTIYF.

The V gene is TRBV2, the J gene TRBJ2-1; 8 bases are shared with TRBD2. V was clipped by 8 bases and J by 1 base; unmatched bases: 4. Germline assignment: CDR1 SNHLY and CDR2 FYNNEI. The length of the CDR3 is 14 residues. CDR3 protein: CASFRGGSYNEQFF. CDR3 DNA: TGTGCCAGCTTCCGGGGGGGATCCTACAATGAGCAGTTCTTC.

The chain carries TRBV5-1 and TRBJ2-3, with 9 bases that match TRBD1. The CDR3 spans 14 residues. The germline V gene encodes CDR1 SGHRS and CDR2 YFSETQ. Trimming removed 2 bases from V and 4 bases from J; junction bases left unmatched: 2. The CDR3 DNA follows: TGCGCCAGCAGCTTACGACAGGGGGCAGATACGCAGTATTTT. Translating gives CASSLRQGADTQYF. Drawing the rest from reference TRBV5-1 and TRBJ2-3, the complete variable domain is KAGVTQTPRYLIKTRGQQVTLSCSPISGHRSVSWYQQTPGQGLQFLFEYFSETQRNKGNFPGRFSGRQFSNSRSEMNVSTLELGDSALYLCASSLRQGADTQYFGPGTRLTVL.

The chain is built from TRBV18 and TRBJ1-1; 10 bases fit TRBD1. The V gene's germline CDR1 is KGHSH and CDR2 LQKENI. Germline trimming cut 2 bases from V and 4 bases from J; bases unmatched to any gene: 7. There are 16 residues in the CDR3. CDR3 nucleotide sequence: TGTGCCAGCTCACCAGTGGACAGGGGGTTGGGCACTGAAGCTTTCTTT. This sequence encodes CASSPVDRGLGTEAFF. The whole variable domain, filled in from reference TRBV18 and TRBJ1-1, reads NAGVMQNPRHLVRRRGQEARLRCSPMKGHSHVYWYRQLPEEGLKFMVYLQKENIIDESGMPKERFSAEFPKEGPSILRIQQVVRGDSAAYFCASSPVDRGLGTEAFFGQGTRLTVV.

The sample holds a few counts of this clone. The rearrangement links TRBV11-2 to TRBJ1-1; D gene ambiguous. CDR1 and CDR2 from the germline V gene are SGHAT and FQNNGV. The CDR3 has 14 residues. The V gene lost 3 bases and the J gene lost 10 bases, with 18 bases spanning the gap. The CDR3 reads CASSLERPGRGAFF. The CDR3 region has the DNA TGTGCCAGCAGCTTGGAGCGGCCGGGCCGGGGAGCTTTCTTT.

V gene TRBV6-5 combines with J gene TRBJ2-2; 8 bases line up with TRBD2. Germline-derived CDR1 and CDR2 are MNHEY and SVGAGI. The CDR3 has 15 residues. J gave up 1 base and V 2 bases, and 0 bases lay outside the gene matches. The CDR3 loop is CASSYTSGNTGELFF. In nucleotides, the CDR3 is TGTGCCAGCAGTTACACTAGCGGGAACACCGGGGAGCTGTTTTTT.

V gene TRBV6-1 combines with J gene TRBJ1-6, with 7 bases that match TRBD1. Germline CDR1 reads MNHNS; CDR2 reads SASEGT. Germline trimming cut 2 bases from V and 5 bases from J; bases unmatched to any gene: 3. This CDR3 has 15 residues. The CDR3 is CASSEQGQNNSPLHF. DNA of the CDR3: TGTGCCAGCAGTGAACAGGGACAGAATAATTCACCCCTCCACTTT.